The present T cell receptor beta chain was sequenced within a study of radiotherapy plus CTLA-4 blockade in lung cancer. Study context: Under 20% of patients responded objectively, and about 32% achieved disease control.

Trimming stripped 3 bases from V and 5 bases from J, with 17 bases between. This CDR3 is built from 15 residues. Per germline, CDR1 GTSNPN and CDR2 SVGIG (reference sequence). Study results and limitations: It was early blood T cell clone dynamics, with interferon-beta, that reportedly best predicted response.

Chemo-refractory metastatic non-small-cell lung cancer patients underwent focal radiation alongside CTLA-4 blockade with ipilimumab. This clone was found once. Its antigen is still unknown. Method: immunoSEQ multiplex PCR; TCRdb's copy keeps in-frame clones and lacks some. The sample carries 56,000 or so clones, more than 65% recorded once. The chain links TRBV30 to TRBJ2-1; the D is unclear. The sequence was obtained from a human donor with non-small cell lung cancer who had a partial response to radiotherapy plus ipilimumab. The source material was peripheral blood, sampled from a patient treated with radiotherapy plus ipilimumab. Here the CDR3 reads CAWRVQLGSNNEQFF. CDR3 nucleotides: TGTGCCTGGAGGGTACAGTTGGGCAGCAACAATGAGCAGTTCTTC.